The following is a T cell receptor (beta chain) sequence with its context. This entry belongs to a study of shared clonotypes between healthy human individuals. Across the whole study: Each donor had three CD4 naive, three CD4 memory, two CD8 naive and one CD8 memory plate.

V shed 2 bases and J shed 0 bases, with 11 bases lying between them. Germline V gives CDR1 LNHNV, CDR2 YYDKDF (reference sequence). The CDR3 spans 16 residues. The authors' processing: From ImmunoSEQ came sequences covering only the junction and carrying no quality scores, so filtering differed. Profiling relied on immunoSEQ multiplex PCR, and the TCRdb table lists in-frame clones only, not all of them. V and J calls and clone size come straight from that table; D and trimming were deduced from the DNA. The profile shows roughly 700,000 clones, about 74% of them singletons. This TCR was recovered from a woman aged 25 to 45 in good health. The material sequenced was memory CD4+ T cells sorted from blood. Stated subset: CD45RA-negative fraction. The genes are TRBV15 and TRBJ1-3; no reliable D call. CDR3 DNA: TGTGCCACCAGCAGAAAAGGGAAGGGCTCTGGAAACACCATATATTTT. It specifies CATSRKGKGSGNTIYF.